This is a list of T cell receptor beta chains from one sample in a study of blood T cell repertoires in COVID-19. Sequencing was performed with immunoSEQ multiplex PCR; in TCRdb, only in-frame clones are kept and a portion is missing. The repertoire holds approximately 55,000 clones, with about four fifths as singletons. Sequences were obtained from peripheral blood. Receptors originate from a man aged 25 to 40 with COVID-19, enrolled during active disease. The CDR3 runs from the conserved cysteine through the conserved F or W. D genes are given only for firm matches. Clone size appears in some rows only: once, few, many, or a class for an expanded clone.

TRBJ2-5	TRBD1	once	TRBV7-7	CASSLGGGTGQETQYF	TGTGCTAGCAGCTTAGGAGGGGGGACAGGGCAAGAGACCCAGTACTTC
TRBJ1-1	TRBD1	NA	TRBV27	CASRGRGVYTEAFF	TGTGCCAGCAGGGGCAGGGGGGTCTACACTGAAGCTTTCTTT
TRBJ1-3	NA	few	TRBV9	CASSVSESSGNTIYF	TGTGCCAGCAGCGTATCGGAGAGCTCTGGAAACACCATATATTTT
TRBJ2-5	TRBD2	NA	TRBV10-2	CASSEPLLAGGRETQYF	TGCGCCAGCAGTGAGCCTTTACTAGCGGGAGGACGGGAGACCCAGTACTTC
TRBJ2-3	TRBD1	once	TRBV28	CASSPTGGDQTDTQYF	TGTGCCAGCAGCCCGACAGGGGGAGATCAGACAGATACGCAGTATTTT
TRBJ2-3	TRBD1	few	TRBV14	CASSQDIGQGRNTQYF	TGTGCCAGCAGCCAAGATATTGGACAGGGAAGAAATACGCAGTATTTT
TRBJ2-5	TRBD1	NA	TRBV18	CASSPRGTGSETQYF	TGTGCCAGCTCACCACGCGGGACAGGGTCGGAGACCCAGTACTTC
TRBJ2-7	TRBD2	NA	TRBV5-1	CASSLEVTSGAYEQYF	TGCGCCAGCAGCTTGGAGGTGACTAGCGGGGCGTACGAGCAGTACTTC
TRBJ1-1	NA	NA	TRBV7-6	CASSPSVFYSREAFF	TGTGCCAGCAGCCCTAGCGTCTTTTACTCCCGTGAAGCTTTCTTT
TRBJ2-1	NA	NA	TRBV5-4	CASRPTTQGSYNEQFF	TGTGCCAGCAGACCGACAACCCAGGGGTCCTACAATGAGCAGTTCTTC
TRBJ2-1	TRBD2	NA	TRBV10-3	CAISAVSSGTYNEQFF	TGTGCCATCAGTGCGGTCTCTAGCGGCACCTACAATGAGCAGTTCTTC
TRBJ1-3	TRBD1	NA	TRBV9	CASSARTGADTIYF	TGTGCCAGCAGCGCTCGGACAGGCGCGGACACCATATATTTT
TRBJ1-5	NA	NA	TRBV2	CASRPLPEGTESYF	TGTGCCAGCAGGCCCCTTCCAGAGGGCACCGAGAGTTATTTT
TRBJ1-2	NA	NA	TRBV6-7	CASRVTGGGNYGYTF	TGTGCCAGCAGGGTAACGGGAGGGGGTAACTATGGCTACACCTTC
TRBJ1-2	TRBD1	NA	TRBV5-1	CASSLTWTGEEGGRRGYTF	TGCGCCAGCAGCTTGACTTGGACAGGGGAGGAGGGAGGAAGGAGAGGCTACACCTTC
TRBJ2-3	NA	NA	TRBV5-5	CASSLEHTQYF	TGTGCCAGCAGCTTGGAGCATACGCAGTATTTT
TRBJ2-2	TRBD1	few	TRBV27	CASSSDRVYPGELFF	TGTGCCAGCAGTTCCGACAGGGTCTACCCCGGGGAGCTGTTTTTT
TRBJ1-2	TRBD1	few	TRBV7-6	CASSLQRSRGLGYGYTF	TGTGCCAGCAGCTTACAAAGATCGAGGGGGCTTGGCTATGGCTACACCTTC
TRBJ1-2	TRBD1	NA	TRBV28	CASITQGRGYGYTF	TGTGCCAGCATCACACAGGGGAGAGGCTATGGCTACACCTTC
TRBJ2-3	TRBD2	NA	TRBV2	CASLFAGGRTDTQYF	TGTGCCAGCTTATTCGCGGGAGGTCGGACAGATACGCAGTATTTT
TRBJ2-7	TRBD2	NA	TRBV19	CASRAGTSSNEQYF	TGTGCCAGTAGGGCCGGGACTAGCTCTAACGAGCAGTACTTC
TRBJ1-3	NA	few	TRBV28	CASSHGRRDSGNTIYF	TGTGCCAGCAGTCATGGACGGCGGGACTCTGGAAACACCATATATTTT